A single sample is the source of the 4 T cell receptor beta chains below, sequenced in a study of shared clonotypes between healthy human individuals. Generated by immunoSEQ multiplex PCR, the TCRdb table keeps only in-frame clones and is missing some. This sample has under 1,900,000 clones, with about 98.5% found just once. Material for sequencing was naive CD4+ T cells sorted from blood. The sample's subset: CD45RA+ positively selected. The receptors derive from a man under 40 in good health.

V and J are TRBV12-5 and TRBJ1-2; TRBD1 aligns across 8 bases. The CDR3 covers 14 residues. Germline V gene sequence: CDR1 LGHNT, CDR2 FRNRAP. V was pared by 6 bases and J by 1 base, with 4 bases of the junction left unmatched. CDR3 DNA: TGTGCTAGTGGCAACGGACAGGGTAACTATGGCTACACCTTC. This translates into CASGNGQGNYGYTF.

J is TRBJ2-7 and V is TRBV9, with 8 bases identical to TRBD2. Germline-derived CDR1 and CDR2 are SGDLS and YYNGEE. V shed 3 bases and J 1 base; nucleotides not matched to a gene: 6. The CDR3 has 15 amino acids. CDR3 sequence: CASSATGTSSYEQYF. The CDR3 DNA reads TGTGCCAGCAGCGCGACCGGGACTAGTTCCTACGAGCAGTACTTC. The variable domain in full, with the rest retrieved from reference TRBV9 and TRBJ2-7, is DSGVTQTPKHLITATGQRVTLRCSPRSGDLSVYWYQQSLDQGLQFLIQYYNGEERAKGNILERFSAQQFPDLHSELNLSSLELGDSALYFCASSATGTSSYEQYFGPGTRLTVT.

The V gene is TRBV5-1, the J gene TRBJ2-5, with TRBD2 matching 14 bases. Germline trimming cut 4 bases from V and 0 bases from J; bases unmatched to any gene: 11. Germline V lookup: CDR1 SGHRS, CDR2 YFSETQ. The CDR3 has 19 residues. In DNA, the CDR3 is TGCGCCAGCAGCCGACTAGCGGGAGGGCCCACGACCAACCAAGAGACCCAGTACTTC. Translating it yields CASSRLAGGPTTNQETQYF.

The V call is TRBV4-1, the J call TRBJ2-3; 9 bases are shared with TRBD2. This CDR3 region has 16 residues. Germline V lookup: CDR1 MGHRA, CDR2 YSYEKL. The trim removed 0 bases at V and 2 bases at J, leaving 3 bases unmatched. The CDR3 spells CASSQDLAGNTDTQYF. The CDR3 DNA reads TGCGCCAGCAGCCAAGATCTAGCGGGAAACACAGATACGCAGTATTTT.